This paragraph covers one T cell receptor (beta chain) sequence. Antigen unknown. The data stem from a study of OX40 agonist ivuxolimab in advanced cancers. Sequenced by immunoSEQ multiplex PCR; TCRdb stores in-frame clones only, minus some. The table has tens of thousands of clones, more than 75% seen once; the top ten hold 0.4% to 0.6%. Germline CDR1 is SEHNR and CDR2 is FQNEAQ (reference sequence). The CDR3 covers 13 residues. The V end lost 0 bases, the J end lost 4 bases, and 6 bases lay between the germline ends. Findings of the study overall: Among the least clonally expanded were partial responders at 0.1-3.0 mg/kg. Within 6 weeks, CD4+ and CD8+ blood T cells expanded clonally at 0.1 to 3.0 mg/kg.

The material was CD4+ or CD8+ T cells sorted from blood, obtained in a trial of the OX40 agonist ivuxolimab. This receptor was taken from an adult with an advanced solid tumor such as melanoma, head and neck, liver or kidney cancer. The V gene is TRBV7-9, the J gene TRBJ1-1, with D unresolved. This CDR3 reads CASSLADATEAFF. The CDR3 region has the DNA TGTGCCAGCAGCTTAGCGGATGCCACTGAAGCTTTCTTT.